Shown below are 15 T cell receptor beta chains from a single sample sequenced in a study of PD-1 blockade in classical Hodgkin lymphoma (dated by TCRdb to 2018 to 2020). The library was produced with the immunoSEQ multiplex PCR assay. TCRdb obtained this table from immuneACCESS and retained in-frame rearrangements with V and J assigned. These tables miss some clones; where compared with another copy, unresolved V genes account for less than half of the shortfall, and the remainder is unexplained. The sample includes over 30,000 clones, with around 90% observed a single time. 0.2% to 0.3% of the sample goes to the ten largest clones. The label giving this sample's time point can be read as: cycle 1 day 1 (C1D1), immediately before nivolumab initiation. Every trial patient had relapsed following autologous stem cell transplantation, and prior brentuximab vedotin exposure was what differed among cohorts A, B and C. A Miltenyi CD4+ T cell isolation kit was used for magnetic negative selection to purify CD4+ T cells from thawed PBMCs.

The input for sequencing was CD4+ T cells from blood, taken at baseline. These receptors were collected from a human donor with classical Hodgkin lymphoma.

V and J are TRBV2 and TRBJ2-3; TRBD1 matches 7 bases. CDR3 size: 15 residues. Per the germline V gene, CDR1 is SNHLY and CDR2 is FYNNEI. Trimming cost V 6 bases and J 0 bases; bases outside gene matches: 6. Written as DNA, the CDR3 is TGTGCCAGCAGCCCACAGGGGTTGAGCACAGATACGCAGTATTTT. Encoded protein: CASSPQGLSTDTQYF. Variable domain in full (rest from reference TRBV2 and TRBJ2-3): EPEVTQTPSHQVTQMGQEVILRCVPISNHLYFYWYRQILGQKVEFLVSFYNNEISEKSEIFDDQFSVERPDGSNFTLKIRSTKLEDSAMYFCASSPQGLSTDTQYFGPGTRLTVL.

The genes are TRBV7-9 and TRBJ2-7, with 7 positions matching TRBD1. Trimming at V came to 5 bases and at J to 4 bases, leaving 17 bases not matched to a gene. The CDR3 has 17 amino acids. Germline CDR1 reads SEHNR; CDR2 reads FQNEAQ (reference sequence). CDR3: CASSPRTGRIWSYEQYF. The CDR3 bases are TGTGCCAGCAGCCCTAGGACAGGTAGAATCTGGTCTTACGAGCAGTACTTC.

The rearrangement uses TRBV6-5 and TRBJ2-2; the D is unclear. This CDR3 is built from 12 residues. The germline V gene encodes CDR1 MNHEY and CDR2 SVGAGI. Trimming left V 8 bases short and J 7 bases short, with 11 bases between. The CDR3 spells CASYRRIGELFF. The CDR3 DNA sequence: TGTGCCAGCTACCGGCGGATCGGGGAGCTGTTTTTT.

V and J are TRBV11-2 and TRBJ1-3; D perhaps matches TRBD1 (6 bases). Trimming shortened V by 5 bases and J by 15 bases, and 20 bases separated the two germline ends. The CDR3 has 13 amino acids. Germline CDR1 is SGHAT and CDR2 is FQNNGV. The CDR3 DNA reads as TGTGCCAGCAGCCCTTACCGAGATGACAGGAAATATTTT. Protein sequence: CASSPYRDDRKYF.

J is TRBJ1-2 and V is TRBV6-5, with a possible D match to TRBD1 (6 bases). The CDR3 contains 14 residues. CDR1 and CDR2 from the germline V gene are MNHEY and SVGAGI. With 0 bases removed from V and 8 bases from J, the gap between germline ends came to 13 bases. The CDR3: CASSYSSRGKGYTF. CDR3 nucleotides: TGTGCCAGCAGTTACTCTTCAAGGGGGAAGGGCTACACCTTC.

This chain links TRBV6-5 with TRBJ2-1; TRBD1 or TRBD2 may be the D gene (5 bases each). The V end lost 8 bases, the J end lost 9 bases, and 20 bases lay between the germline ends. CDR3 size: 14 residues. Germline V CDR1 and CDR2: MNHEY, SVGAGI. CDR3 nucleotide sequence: TGTGCCAGCGGATCCGGGACCCTCAGCGGTGAGCAGTTCTTC. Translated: CASGSGTLSGEQFF.

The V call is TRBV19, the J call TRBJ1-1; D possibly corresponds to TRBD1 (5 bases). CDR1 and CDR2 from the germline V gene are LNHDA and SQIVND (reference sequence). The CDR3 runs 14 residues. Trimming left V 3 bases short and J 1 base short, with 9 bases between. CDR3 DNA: TGTGCCAGTAGTATTCGGGGACCGAACACTGAAGCTTTCTTT. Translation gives CASSIRGPNTEAFF.

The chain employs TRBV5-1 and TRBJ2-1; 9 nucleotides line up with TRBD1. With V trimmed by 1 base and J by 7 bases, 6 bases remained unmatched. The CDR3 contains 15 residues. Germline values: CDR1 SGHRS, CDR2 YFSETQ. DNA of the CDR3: TGCGCCAGCAGCTTGAGGGACAGGGACCCGAATGAGCAGTTCTTC. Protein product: CASSLRDRDPNEQFF.

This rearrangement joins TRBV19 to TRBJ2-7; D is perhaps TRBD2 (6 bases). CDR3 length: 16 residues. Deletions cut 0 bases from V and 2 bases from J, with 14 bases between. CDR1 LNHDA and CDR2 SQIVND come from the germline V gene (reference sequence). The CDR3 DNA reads TGTGCCAGTAGTATAGATTTAGGCGGGGAGGCCTACGAGCAGTACTTC. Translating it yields CASSIDLGGEAYEQYF. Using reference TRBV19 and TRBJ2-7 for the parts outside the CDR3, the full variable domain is DGGITQSPKYLFRKEGQNVTLSCEQNLNHDAMYWYRQDPGQGLRLIYYSQIVNDFQKGDIAEGYSVSREKKESFPLTVTSAQKNPTAFYLCASSIDLGGEAYEQYFGPGTRLTVT.

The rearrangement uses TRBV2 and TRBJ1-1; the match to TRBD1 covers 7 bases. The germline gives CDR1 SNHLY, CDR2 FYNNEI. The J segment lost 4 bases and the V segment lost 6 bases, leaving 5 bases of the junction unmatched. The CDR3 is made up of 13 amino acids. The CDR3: CASSFDRVTEAFF. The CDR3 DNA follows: TGTGCCAGCAGCTTCGACAGGGTCACTGAAGCTTTCTTT.

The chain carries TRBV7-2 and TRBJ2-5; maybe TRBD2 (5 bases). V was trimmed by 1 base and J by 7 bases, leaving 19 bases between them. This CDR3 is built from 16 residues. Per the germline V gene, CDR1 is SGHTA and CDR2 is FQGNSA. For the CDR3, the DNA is TGTGCCAGCAGCTTAGAGTCGGGAAGGCCTAGTGGGACCCAGTACTTC. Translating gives CASSLESGRPSGTQYF.

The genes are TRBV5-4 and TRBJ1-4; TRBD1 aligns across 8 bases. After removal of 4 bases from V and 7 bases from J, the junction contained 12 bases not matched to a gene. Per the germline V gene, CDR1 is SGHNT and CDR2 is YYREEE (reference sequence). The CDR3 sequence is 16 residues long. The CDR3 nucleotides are TGTGCCAGCAGCACCAGGGGGCCCACCGGGGGTGAAAAACTGTTTTTT. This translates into CASSTRGPTGGEKLFF.

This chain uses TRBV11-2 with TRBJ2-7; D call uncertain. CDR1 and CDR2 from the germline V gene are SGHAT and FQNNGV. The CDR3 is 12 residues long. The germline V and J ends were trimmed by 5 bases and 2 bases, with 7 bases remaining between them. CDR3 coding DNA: TGTGCCAGCAGCAACCAACCCTACGAGCAGTACTTC. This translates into CASSNQPYEQYF.

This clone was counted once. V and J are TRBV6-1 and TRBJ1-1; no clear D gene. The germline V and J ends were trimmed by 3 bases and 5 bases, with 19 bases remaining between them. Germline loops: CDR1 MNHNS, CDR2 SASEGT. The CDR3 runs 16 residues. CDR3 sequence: CASSDRPDALRTEAFF. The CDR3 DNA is TGTGCCAGCAGTGACCGCCCCGATGCCCTAAGGACTGAAGCTTTCTTT.

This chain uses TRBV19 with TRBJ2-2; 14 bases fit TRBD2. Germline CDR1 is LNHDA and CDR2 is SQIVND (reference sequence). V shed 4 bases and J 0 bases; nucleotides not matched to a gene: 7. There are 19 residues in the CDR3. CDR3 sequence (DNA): TGTGCCAGTAGTAGAATATTGGGACTAGCGGGGGCGAACACCGGGGAGCTGTTTTTT. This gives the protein CASSRILGLAGANTGELFF.